This T cell receptor (beta chain) was recovered during a study of cytomegalovirus exposure and HLA in healthy donors. Primers included in the PCR were 60 Vbeta and 13 Jbeta primers. TCRdb keeps only in-frame clones here, not all; method: immunoSEQ multiplex PCR. The sample features some 130,000 clones, with over 1.5% in its top ten. The CDR3 loop spans 16 amino acids. Germline V gives CDR1 SNHLY, CDR2 FYNNEI. With V trimmed by 5 bases and J by 9 bases, 11 bases remained unmatched. Sample: PBMCs. The chain employs TRBV2 and TRBJ1-6; 9 bases align to TRBD1. The sequence derives from a man aged 18-30 years in good health and CMV-seronegative. CDR3 protein: CASSPSRGQGSSPLHF. CDR3 nucleotide sequence: TGTGCCAGCAGTCCCAGCAGGGGACAGGGAAGTTCACCCCTCCACTTT.